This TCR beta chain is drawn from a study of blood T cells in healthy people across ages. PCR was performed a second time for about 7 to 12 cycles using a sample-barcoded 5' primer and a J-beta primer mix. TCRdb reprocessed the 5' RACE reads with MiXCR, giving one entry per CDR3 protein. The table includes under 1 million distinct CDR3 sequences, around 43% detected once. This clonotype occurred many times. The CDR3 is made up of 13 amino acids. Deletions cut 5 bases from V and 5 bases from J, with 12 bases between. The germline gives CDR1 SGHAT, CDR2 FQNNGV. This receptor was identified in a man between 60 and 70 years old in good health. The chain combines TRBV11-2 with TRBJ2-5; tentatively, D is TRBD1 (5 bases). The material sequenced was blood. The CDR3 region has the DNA TGTGCCAGCAGCGTAGGGGCTTGGGAGACCCAGTACTTC. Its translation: CASSVGAWETQYF.